These 13 T cell receptor beta chains share one sample of origin, sequenced in a study of shared clonotypes between healthy human individuals. TCRdb's copy holds only in-frame clones and misses some; the assay was immunoSEQ multiplex PCR. The table includes more than 2 million clones, around 93% detected once. Naive CD8 cells were CD45RO-negative, positively selected for CCR7, excluding terminally differentiated effector memory CD45RA+ cells. Sequencing used naive CD8+ T cells from PBMCs. These receptors all come from a man aged 18 to 29 in good health. Some clones in this sample may be carry-over from other donors' samples.

The V and J genes are TRBV19 and TRBJ1-2; perhaps TRBD1 as D (5 bases). Trimming took 3 bases from V and 3 from J, leaving 14 bases between them. The CDR3 is 15 residues long. Germline values: CDR1 LNHDA, CDR2 SQIVND (reference sequence). For the CDR3, the DNA is TGTGCCAGTAGTATTGGGGGGTCCCCCCACTATGGCTACACCTTC. Translating it yields CASSIGGSPHYGYTF. The entire variable domain, with the rest obtained from reference TRBV19 and TRBJ1-2, is as follows: DGGITQSPKYLFRKEGQNVTLSCEQNLNHDAMYWYRQDPGQGLRLIYYSQIVNDFQKGDIAEGYSVSREKKESFPLTVTSAQKNPTAFYLCASSIGGSPHYGYTFGSGTRLTVV.

The chain has TRBV27 and TRBJ1-5; 7 bases are shared with TRBD1. The V and J ends lost 0 bases and 6 bases, in that order; junction bases with no gene match: 11. This CDR3 contains 17 residues. Germline lookup yields CDR1 MNHEY and CDR2 SMNVEV (reference sequence). The DNA for the CDR3 is TGTGCCAGCAGTTTATCGAAGGGGGCCGGGGGGACTCAGCCCCAGCATTTT. Translated, it gives CASSLSKGAGGTQPQHF.

The J gene is TRBJ1-4, the V gene TRBV6-6; D unclear. V was shortened by 2 bases and J by 5 bases, with 9 bases between the two germline ends. The germline CDR1 and CDR2 sequences are MNHNY and SVGAGI (reference sequence). This CDR3 is 14 amino acids long. The CDR3 coding sequence is TGTGCCAGCAGTTACCTAAGGCAGAATGAAAAACTGTTTTTT. Its translation is CASSYLRQNEKLFF.

This sequence joins TRBV27 and TRBJ2-2, with D perhaps TRBD1 (5 bases). Germline lookup yields CDR1 MNHEY and CDR2 SMNVEV (reference sequence). V lost 1 base and J lost 0, with 12 bases in between. This CDR3 is built from 17 residues. CDR3 DNA: TGTGCCAGCAGTTTATTGGCAGGGTCCGCGAACACCGGGGAGCTGTTTTTT. Translating it yields CASSLLAGSANTGELFF.

The gene calls are TRBV19 and TRBJ2-1, with D possibly matching TRBD2 (6 bases). The CDR3 covers 13 residues. The ends were cut back, 7 bases at V and 10 bases at J, with 17 bases in the middle. CDR1 LNHDA and CDR2 SQIVND come from the germline V gene (reference sequence). In DNA, the CDR3 is TGTGCCAGTAAGCCTAGCGATGGGATCGAGCAGTTCTTC. It encodes CASKPSDGIEQFF.

This sequence joins TRBV5-4 and TRBJ2-1, with D unresolved. The V gene's germline CDR1 is SGHNT and CDR2 YYREEE (reference sequence). CDR3 length equals 15 residues. The V end was cut by 2 bases, the J end by 0 bases, with 9 bases between. CDR3 nucleotides: TGTGCCAGCAGCTTTTCCCCGGACTCCTACAATGAGCAGTTCTTC. Its translation is CASSFSPDSYNEQFF.

This chain's CDR3 is CASSLGQINEKLFF. As DNA, the CDR3 is TGTGCCAGCAGCCTGGGACAGATTAATGAAAAACTGTTTTTT. The chain combines TRBV4-2 with TRBJ1-4, with 7 bases lining up with TRBD1. V was clipped by 4 bases and J by 4 bases; unmatched bases: 3. This CDR3 is 14 amino acids long. Germline V gives CDR1 LGHNA, CDR2 YNFKEQ.

The V call is TRBV11-2, the J call TRBJ2-1; D not certain. Per the germline V gene, CDR1 is SGHAT and CDR2 is FQNNGV. The CDR3 contains 15 residues. V lost 1 base and J lost 2, with 9 bases in between. The CDR3 DNA reads as TGTGCCAGCAGCTTAGCTGCGGACCCCTACAATGAGCAGTTCTTC. Its protein product is CASSLAADPYNEQFF.

This chain uses TRBV7-8 with TRBJ2-3, with 7 bases matching TRBD2. This CDR3 has 16 amino acids. CDR1 SGHVS and CDR2 FQNEAQ come from the germline V gene. V was clipped by 1 base and J by 2 bases; unmatched bases: 6. Here the CDR3 DNA reads TGTGCCAGCAGCTTAGATAGGAGCGGGATCACAGATACGCAGTATTTT. It yields the protein CASSLDRSGITDTQYF.

The chain employs TRBV5-6 and TRBJ1-2, with D perhaps TRBD1 (6 bases). The CDR3 extends over 13 amino acids. Between the trimmed V and J ends, which lost 2 bases and 7 bases, there was a span of 12 bases. Germline CDR1 SGHDT, CDR2 YYEEEE. The CDR3 coding sequence is TGTGCCAGCAGCTTTTCAGGGGTGACTGGCTACACCTTC. Its translation is CASSFSGVTGYTF.

This clone was seen once. The chain is built from TRBV5-1 and TRBJ2-7, with 9 bases matching TRBD2. This CDR3 is 18 amino acids long. Germline CDR1 SGHRS, CDR2 YFSETQ. V lost 2 bases to trimming and J lost 3 bases; unmatched junction nucleotides: 15. The CDR3 region is CASSLTSRNAGGNYEQYF. The CDR3 coding sequence is TGCGCCAGCAGCTTAACTTCACGCAACGCGGGAGGGAACTACGAGCAGTACTTC. Combining the CDR3 with reference TRBV5-1 and TRBJ2-7 gives the whole variable domain KAGVTQTPRYLIKTRGQQVTLSCSPISGHRSVSWYQQTPGQGLQFLFEYFSETQRNKGNFPGRFSGRQFSNSRSEMNVSTLELGDSALYLCASSLTSRNAGGNYEQYFGPGTRLTVT.

Regarding this clone: At the DNA level, this CDR3 is encoded by other sequences in the same sample as well. This chain links TRBV27 with TRBJ1-2; D is uncertain. The V gene's germline CDR1 is MNHEY and CDR2 SMNVEV (reference sequence). V was trimmed by 2 bases and J by 7 bases, leaving 11 bases between them. This CDR3 is built from 13 residues. The CDR3 nucleotides are TGTGCCAGCAGTTTAAGGGCAGGCGGTGGCTACACCTTC. Its protein is CASSLRAGGGYTF.

The chain recombines TRBV27 with TRBJ2-7, with 9 bases aligning to TRBD1. J was trimmed by 6 bases and V by 3 bases; bases with no gene match: 3. The CDR3 spans 13 residues. Germline V CDR1 and CDR2: MNHEY, SMNVEV (reference sequence). The CDR3: CASSFNRGPEQYF. The CDR3 DNA reads TGTGCCAGCAGTTTCAACAGGGGGCCCGAGCAGTACTTC.